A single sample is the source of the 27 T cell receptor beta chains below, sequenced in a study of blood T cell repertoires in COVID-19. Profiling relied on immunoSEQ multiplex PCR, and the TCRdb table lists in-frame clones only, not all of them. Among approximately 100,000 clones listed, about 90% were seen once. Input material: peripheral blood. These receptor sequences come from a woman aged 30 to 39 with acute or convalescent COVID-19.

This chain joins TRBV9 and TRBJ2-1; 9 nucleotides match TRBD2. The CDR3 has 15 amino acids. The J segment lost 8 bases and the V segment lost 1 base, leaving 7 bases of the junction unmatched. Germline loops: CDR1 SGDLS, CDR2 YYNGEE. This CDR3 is CASSVRSGGPDEQFF. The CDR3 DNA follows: TGTGCCAGCAGCGTACGGAGCGGGGGGCCCGATGAGCAGTTCTTC.

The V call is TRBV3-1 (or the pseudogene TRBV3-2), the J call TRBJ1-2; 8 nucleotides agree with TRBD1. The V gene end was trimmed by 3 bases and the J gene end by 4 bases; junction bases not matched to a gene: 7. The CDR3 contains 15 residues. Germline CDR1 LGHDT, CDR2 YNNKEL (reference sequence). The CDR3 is CASSQPGQASYGYTF. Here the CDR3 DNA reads TGTGCCAGCAGCCAGCCGGGACAGGCTTCCTATGGCTACACCTTC.

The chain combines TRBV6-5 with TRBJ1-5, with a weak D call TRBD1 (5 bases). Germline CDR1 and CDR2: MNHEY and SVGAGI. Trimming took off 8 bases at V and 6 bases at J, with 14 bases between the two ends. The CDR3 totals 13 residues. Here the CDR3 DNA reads TGTGCCAGCTCGGGGGAGCGGGCTCAGCCCCAGCATTTT. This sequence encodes CASSGERAQPQHF.

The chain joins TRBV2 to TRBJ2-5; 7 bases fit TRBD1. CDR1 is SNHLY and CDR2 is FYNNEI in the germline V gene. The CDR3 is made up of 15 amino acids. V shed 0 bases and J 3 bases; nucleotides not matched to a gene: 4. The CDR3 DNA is TGTGCCAGCAGTGAAGCCGGGACAGCAGAAGAGACCCAGTACTTC. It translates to CASSEAGTAEETQYF. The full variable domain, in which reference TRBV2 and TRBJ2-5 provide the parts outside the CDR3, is EPEVTQTPSHQVTQMGQEVILRCVPISNHLYFYWYRQILGQKVEFLVSFYNNEISEKSEIFDDQFSVERPDGSNFTLKIRSTKLEDSAMYFCASSEAGTAEETQYFGPGTRLLVL.

In DNA, the CDR3 is TGTGCCAGCAGTTCCACTAGCGGGGGGGGAGCTGATACGCAGTATTTT. Amino acids: CASSSTSGGGADTQYF. J is TRBJ2-3 and V is TRBV6-6; 13 nucleotides align to TRBD2. This CDR3 contains 16 residues. Trimming at V came to 4 bases and at J to 6 bases, leaving 7 bases not matched to a gene. The germline V gene has CDR1 MNHNY and CDR2 SVGAGI (reference sequence).

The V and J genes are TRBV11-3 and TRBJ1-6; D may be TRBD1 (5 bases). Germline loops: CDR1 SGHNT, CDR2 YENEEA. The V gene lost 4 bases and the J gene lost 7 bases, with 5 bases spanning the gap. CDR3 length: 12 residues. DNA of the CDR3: TGTGCCAGCAGCTCAGGGAATTCACCCCTCCACTTT. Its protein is CASSSGNSPLHF.

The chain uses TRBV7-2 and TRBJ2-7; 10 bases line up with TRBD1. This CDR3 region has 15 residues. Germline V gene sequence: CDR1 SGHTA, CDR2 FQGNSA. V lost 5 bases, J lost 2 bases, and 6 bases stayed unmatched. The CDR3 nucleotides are TGTGCCAGCAGCAGACGGACAGGGGGTCCCTACGAGCAGTACTTC. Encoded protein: CASSRRTGGPYEQYF.

The CDR3: CASIQPRQGFVVGTEAFF. The CDR3 coding sequence is TGTGCCAGCATCCAACCACGACAGGGGTTTGTGGTTGGCACTGAAGCTTTCTTT. The chain is built from TRBV28 and TRBJ1-1; TRBD1 matches 8 bases. This CDR3 spans 18 amino acids. Germline V CDR1 and CDR2: MDHEN, SYDVKM. V trimming: 7 bases; J trimming: 4 bases; junction bases outside the gene matches: 20.

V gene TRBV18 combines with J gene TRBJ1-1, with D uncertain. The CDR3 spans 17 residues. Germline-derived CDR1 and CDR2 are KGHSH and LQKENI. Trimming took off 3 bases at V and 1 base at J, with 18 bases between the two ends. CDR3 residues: CASSPAGLQRANTEAFF. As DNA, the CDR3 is TGTGCCAGCTCACCGGCAGGCCTCCAGAGAGCGAACACTGAAGCTTTCTTT.

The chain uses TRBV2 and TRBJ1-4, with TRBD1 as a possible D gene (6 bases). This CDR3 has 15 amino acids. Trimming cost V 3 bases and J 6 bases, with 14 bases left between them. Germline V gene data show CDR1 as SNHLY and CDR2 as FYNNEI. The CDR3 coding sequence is TGTGCCAGCAGTGATGTAAAGGGGGACGATGAAAAACTGTTTTTT. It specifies CASSDVKGDDEKLFF. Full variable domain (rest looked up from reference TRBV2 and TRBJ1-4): EPEVTQTPSHQVTQMGQEVILRCVPISNHLYFYWYRQILGQKVEFLVSFYNNEISEKSEIFDDQFSVERPDGSNFTLKIRSTKLEDSAMYFCASSDVKGDDEKLFFGSGTQLSVL.

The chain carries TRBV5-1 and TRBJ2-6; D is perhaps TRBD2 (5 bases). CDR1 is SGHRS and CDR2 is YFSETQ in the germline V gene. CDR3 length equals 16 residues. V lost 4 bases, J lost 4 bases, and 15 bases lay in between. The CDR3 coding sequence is TGCGCCAGCAGCCCGGGGATAGGGAGCGGGGCCAACGTCCTGACTTTC. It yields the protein CASSPGIGSGANVLTF. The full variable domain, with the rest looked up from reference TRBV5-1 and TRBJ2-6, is KAGVTQTPRYLIKTRGQQVTLSCSPISGHRSVSWYQQTPGQGLQFLFEYFSETQRNKGNFPGRFSGRQFSNSRSEMNVSTLELGDSALYLCASSPGIGSGANVLTFGAGSRLTVL.

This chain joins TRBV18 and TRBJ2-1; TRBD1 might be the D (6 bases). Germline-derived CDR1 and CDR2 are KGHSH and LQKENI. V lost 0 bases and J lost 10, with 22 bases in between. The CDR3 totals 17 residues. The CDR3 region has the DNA TGTGCCAGCTCACCACCGCCGCGGACAGACCTTAGCTTAGAGCAGTTCTTC. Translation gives CASSPPPRTDLSLEQFF.

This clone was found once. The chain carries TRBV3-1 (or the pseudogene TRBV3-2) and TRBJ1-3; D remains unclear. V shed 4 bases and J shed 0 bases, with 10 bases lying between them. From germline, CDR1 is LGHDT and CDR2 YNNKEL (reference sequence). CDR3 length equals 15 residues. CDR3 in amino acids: CASSRLLDSGNTIYF. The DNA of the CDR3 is TGTGCCAGCAGCCGCCTACTTGACTCTGGAAACACCATATATTTT.

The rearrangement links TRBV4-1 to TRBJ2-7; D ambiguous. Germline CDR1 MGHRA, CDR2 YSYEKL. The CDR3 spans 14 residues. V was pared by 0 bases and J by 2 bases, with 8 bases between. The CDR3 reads CASSQDAGPYEQYF. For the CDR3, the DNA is TGCGCCAGCAGCCAAGATGCCGGTCCCTACGAGCAGTACTTC.

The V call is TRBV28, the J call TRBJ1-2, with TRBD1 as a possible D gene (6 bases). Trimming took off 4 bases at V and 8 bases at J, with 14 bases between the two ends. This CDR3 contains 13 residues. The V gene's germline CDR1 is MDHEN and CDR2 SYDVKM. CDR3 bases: TGTGCCAGCAGTTCCTCAGGGGCGCGGGGCTACACCTTC. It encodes CASSSSGARGYTF.

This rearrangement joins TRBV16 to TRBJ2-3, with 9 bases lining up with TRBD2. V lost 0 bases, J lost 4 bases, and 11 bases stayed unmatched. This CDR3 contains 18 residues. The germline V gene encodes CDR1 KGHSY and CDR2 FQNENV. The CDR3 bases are TGTGCCAGCAGCCAATCTCTCACGCGGGCTAGCGGGGCAGATACGCAGTATTTT. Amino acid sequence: CASSQSLTRASGADTQYF.

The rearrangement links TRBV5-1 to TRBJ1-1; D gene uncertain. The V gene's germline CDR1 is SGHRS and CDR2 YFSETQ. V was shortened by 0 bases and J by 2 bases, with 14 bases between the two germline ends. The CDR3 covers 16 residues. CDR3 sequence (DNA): TGCGCCAGCAGCTTGGGGACGGGAACAGCCAACACTGAAGCTTTCTTT. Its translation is CASSLGTGTANTEAFF.

Written as DNA, the CDR3 is TGCGCCAGCAGCTTGGAGACAGGGGATAACACTGAAGCTTTCTTT. Protein sequence: CASSLETGDNTEAFF. The chain employs TRBV5-1 and TRBJ1-1; 8 nucleotides line up with TRBD1. The V gene's germline CDR1 is SGHRS and CDR2 YFSETQ. The V gene end was trimmed by 0 bases and the J gene end by 2 bases; junction bases not matched to a gene: 3. There are 15 residues in the CDR3.

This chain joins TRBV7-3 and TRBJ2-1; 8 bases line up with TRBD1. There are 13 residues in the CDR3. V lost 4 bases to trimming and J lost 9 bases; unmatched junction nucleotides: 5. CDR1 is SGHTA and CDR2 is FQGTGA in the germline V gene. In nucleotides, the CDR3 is TGTGCCAGCAGCTCCGCAGGGGGCTTTGAGCAGTTCTTC. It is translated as CASSSAGGFEQFF.

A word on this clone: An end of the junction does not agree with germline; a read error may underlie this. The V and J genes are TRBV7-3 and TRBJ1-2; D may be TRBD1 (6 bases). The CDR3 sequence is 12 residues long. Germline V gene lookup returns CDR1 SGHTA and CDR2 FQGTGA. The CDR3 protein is CASSFAQGMKFF. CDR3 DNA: TGTGCCAGCAGCTTCGCCCAGGGGATGAAGTTCTTC. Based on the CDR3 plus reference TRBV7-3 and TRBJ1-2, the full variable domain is GAGVSQTPSNKVTEKGKYVELRCDPISGHTALYWYRQSLGQGPEFLIYFQGTGAADDSGLPNDRFFAVRPEGSVSTLKIQRTERGDSAVYLCASSFAQGMKFFGSGTRLTVV.

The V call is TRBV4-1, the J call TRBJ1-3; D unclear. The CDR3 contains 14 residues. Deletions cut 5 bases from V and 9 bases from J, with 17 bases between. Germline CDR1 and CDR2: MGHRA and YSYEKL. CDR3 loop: CASSRGDGGGTIYF. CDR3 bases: TGCGCCAGCAGCAGAGGCGACGGTGGAGGCACCATATATTTT.

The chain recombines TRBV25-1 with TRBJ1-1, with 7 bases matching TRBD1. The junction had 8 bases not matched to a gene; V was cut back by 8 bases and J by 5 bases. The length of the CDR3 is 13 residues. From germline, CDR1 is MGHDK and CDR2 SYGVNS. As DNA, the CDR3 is TGTGCCAGCCACAGGGGAATGTCGACTGAAGCTTTCTTT. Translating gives CASHRGMSTEAFF.

Here the CDR3 DNA reads TGTGCCAGCAGTTATACAGGGGACGTTCGTAACAATCAGCCCCAGCATTTT. Protein sequence: CASSYTGDVRNNQPQHF. The V call is TRBV28, the J call TRBJ1-5; 7 nucleotides agree with TRBD1. Germline assignment: CDR1 MDHEN and CDR2 SYDVKM. Trimming took 4 bases from V and 3 from J; bases not matched to a gene: 12. The CDR3 covers 17 residues.

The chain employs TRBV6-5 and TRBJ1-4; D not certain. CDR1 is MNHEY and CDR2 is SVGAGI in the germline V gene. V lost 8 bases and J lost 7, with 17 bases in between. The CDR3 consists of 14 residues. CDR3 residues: CASGKTLELEKLFF. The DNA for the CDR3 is TGTGCCAGCGGAAAGACGCTAGAACTTGAAAAACTGTTTTTT.

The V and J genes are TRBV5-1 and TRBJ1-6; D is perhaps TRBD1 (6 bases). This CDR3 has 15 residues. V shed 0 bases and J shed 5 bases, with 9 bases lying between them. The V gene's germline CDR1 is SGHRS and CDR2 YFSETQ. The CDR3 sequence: CASSLDRANNSPLHF. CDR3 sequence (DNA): TGCGCCAGCAGCTTGGACAGGGCTAATAATTCACCCCTCCACTTT. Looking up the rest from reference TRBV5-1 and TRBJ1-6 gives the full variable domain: KAGVTQTPRYLIKTRGQQVTLSCSPISGHRSVSWYQQTPGQGLQFLFEYFSETQRNKGNFPGRFSGRQFSNSRSEMNVSTLELGDSALYLCASSLDRANNSPLHFGNGTRLTVT.

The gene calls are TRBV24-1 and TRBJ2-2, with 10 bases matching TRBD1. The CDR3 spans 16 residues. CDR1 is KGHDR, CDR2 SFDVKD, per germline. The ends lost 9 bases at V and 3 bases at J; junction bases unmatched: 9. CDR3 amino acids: CATATGGASYTGELFF. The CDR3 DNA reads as TGTGCCACCGCGACAGGGGGCGCTTCCTACACCGGGGAGCTGTTTTTT.

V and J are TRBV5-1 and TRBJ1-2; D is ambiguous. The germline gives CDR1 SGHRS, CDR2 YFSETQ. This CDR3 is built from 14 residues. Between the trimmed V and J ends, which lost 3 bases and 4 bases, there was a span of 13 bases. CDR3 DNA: TGCGCCAGCAGCTCCGCGGAGGGCGGCTATGGCTACACCTTC. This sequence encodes CASSSAEGGYGYTF. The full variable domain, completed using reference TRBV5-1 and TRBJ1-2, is KAGVTQTPRYLIKTRGQQVTLSCSPISGHRSVSWYQQTPGQGLQFLFEYFSETQRNKGNFPGRFSGRQFSNSRSEMNVSTLELGDSALYLCASSSAEGGYGYTFGSGTRLTVV.